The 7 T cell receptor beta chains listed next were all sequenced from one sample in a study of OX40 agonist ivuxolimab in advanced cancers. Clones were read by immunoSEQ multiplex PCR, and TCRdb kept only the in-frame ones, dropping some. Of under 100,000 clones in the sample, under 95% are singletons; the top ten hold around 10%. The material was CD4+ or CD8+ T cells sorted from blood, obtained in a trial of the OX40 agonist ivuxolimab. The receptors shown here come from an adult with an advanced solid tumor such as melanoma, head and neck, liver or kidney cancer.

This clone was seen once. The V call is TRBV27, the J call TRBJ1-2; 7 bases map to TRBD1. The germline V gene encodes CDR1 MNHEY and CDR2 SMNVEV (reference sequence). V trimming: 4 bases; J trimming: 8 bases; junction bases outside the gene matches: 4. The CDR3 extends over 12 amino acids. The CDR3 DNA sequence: TGTGCCAGCAGTTCAGGGGGGGACGGCTACACCTTC. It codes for CASSSGGDGYTF.

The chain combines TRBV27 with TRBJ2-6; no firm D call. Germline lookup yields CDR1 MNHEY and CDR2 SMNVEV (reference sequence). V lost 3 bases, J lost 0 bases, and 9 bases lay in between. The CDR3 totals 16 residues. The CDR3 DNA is TGTGCCAGCAGTTTCGGTTGGGTCTCTGGGGCCAACGTCCTGACTTTC. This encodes CASSFGWVSGANVLTF.

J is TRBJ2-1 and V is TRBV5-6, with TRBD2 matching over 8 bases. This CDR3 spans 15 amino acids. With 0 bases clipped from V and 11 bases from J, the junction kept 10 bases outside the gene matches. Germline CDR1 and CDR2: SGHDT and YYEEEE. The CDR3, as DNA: TGTGCCAGCAGCTTGGGAGTGACTAGCGCCGCTCAGCAGTTCTTC. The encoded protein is CASSLGVTSAAQQFF.

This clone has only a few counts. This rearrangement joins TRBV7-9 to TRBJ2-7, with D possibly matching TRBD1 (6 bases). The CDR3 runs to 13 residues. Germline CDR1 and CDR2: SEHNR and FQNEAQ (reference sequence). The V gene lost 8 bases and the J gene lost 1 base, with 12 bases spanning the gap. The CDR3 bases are TGTGCCAGCCTAAACGGACAGTCCTACGAGCAGTACTTC. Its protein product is CASLNGQSYEQYF.

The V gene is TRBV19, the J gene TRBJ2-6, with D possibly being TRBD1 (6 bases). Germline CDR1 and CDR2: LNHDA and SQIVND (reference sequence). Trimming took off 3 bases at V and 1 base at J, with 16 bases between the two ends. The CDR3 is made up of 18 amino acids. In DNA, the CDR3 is TGTGCCAGTAGTATGTTCAGGGGTATCTTTTCTGGGGCCAACGTCCTGACTTTC. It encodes CASSMFRGIFSGANVLTF.

CDR3 residues: CASSQRSQLGYTF. The DNA of the CDR3 is TGTGCCAGCAGTCAGCGATCGCAGCTTGGCTACACCTTC. V is TRBV7-9 and J is TRBJ1-2; no reliable D call. There are 13 residues in the CDR3. CDR1 and CDR2 from the germline V gene are SEHNR and FQNEAQ (reference sequence). Trimming pared 6 bases from V and 7 bases from J, leaving 15 bases between.

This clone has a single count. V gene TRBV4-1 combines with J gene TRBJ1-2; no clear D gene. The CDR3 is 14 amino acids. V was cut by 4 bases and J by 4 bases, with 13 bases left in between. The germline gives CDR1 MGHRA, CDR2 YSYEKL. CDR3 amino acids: CASSPGRPIYGYTF. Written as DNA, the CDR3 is TGCGCCAGCAGCCCCGGGCGTCCGATCTATGGCTACACCTTC.